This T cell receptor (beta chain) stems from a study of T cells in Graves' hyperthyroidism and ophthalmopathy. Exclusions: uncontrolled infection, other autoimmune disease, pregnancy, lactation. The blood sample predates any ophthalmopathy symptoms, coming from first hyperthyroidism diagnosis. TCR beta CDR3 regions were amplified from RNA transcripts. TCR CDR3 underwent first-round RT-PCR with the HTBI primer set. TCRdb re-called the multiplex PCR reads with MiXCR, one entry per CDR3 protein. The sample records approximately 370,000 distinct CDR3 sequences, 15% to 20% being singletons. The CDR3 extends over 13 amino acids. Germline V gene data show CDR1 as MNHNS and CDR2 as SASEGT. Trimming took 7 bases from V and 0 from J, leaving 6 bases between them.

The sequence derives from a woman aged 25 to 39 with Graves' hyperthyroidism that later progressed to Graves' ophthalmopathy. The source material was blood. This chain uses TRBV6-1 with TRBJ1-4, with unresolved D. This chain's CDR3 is CASKRSTNEKLFF. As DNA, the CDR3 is TGTGCCAGCAAGCGTTCAACTAATGAAAAACTGTTTTTT.